This TCR beta chain stems from a study of blood T cell repertoires in COVID-19. For the study at large: From the United States, Italy and Spain came samples of acute and convalescent COVID-19. T cells, B-cell-depleted T cells, or PBMCs provided the cDNA or gDNA that served as material.

In the authors' workflow: Quantification of nucleated cells was approximated via reference gene primer amplification. Libraries were prepared by immunoSEQ multiplex PCR; TCRdb keeps only in-frame clonotypes and omits some of them. From that table come the V and J calls and clone size; the DNA was used to work out D and trimming. Of hundreds of thousands of clones in the sample, approximately 90% were seen once. Germline values: CDR1 LNHDA, CDR2 SQIVND (reference sequence). V gave up 3 bases and J gave up 6 bases, with 12 bases separating them. CDR3 length: 14 residues. This clone has just one count. This sequence joins TRBV19 and TRBJ2-4; D might be TRBD2 (5 bases). The sample comprised peripheral blood. This TCR derives from a woman in her late teens or twenties who had recovered from COVID-19. In DNA form, the CDR3 reads TGTGCCAGTAGTATCCCAGCGGAATCAAACATTCAGTACTTC. It yields the protein CASSIPAESNIQYF.